Sequencing of this T cell receptor (beta chain) was carried out in a study of shared clonotypes between healthy human individuals. Overall study results and limits: The rarefaction results pointed to incomplete sorted-subset sequencing despite large depth. Compared with memory subsets, naive subsets generally had larger estimated richness.

Germline V gives CDR1 SGHNT, CDR2 YYREEE (reference sequence). Deletions cut 4 bases from V and 4 bases from J, with 10 bases between. CDR3 length: 13 residues. This clone was seen just once. What it binds is unknown. TCRdb keeps only in-frame clones here, not all; method: immunoSEQ multiplex PCR. The table records millions of clones, about 95% of them present only once. Naivety among CD8 cells was defined by CD45RO negativity and positive CCR7 selection, thereby excluding terminally differentiated effector memory CD45RA+ cells. The TCR comes from a man between 18 and 29 years old in good health. The material sequenced was naive CD8+ T cells sorted from blood. This chain links TRBV5-4 with TRBJ2-3; either TRBD1 or TRBD2 may fit D (5 bases each). This CDR3 reads CASSGTNADTQYF. CDR3 DNA sequence: TGTGCCAGCAGCGGGACCAACGCAGATACGCAGTATTTT.